Below are 20 T cell receptor beta chains sequenced from a single sample in a study of type 1 and type 2 diabetes patients. PCR was run on genomic DNA. Multiplex PCR with 30 forward and 13 reverse primers amplified the TCR beta CDR3. Via MiXCR, TCRdb re-called the multiplex PCR reads, giving one row per CDR3 protein. The sample shows a few hundred thousand distinct CDR3 sequences, around 47% of them seen only once. Input material: peripheral blood mononuclear cells (PBMCs). Source of these receptors: a man between 18 and 35 years old with type 2 diabetes.

This clonotype was picked up a small number of times. The chain links TRBV15 to TRBJ2-7; 9 bases fit TRBD1. Per germline, CDR1 LNHNV and CDR2 YYDKDF (reference sequence). With 3 bases clipped from V and 2 bases from J, the junction kept 8 bases outside the gene matches. The CDR3 covers 16 residues. The CDR3 loop reads CATSSPRTGDTYEQYF. The CDR3 DNA reads TGTGCCACCAGCAGCCCCCGGACAGGGGATACCTACGAGCAGTACTTC. Supplemented by reference TRBV15 and TRBJ2-7, the full variable domain reads DAMVIQNPRYQVTQFGKPVTLSCSQTLNHNVMYWYQQKSSQAPKLLFHYYDKDFNNEADTPDNFQSRRPNTSFCFLDIRSPGLGDTAMYLCATSSPRTGDTYEQYFGPGTRLTVT.

This clonotype was seen many times. The chain combines TRBV20-1 with TRBJ1-4; D unclear. Germline lookup yields CDR1 DFQATT and CDR2 SNEGSKA (reference sequence). V was clipped by 0 bases and J by 8 bases, with 16 bases between them. The CDR3 contains 15 residues. The CDR3 here is CSARDGTWEGEKLFF. The CDR3 coding sequence is TGCAGTGCTAGAGATGGTACATGGGAGGGAGAAAAACTGTTTTTT.

In regard to this clonotype: At one boundary the junction diverges from the germline segment, which might be a read error. This chain connects TRBV19 to TRBJ2-2; 9 bases fit TRBD1. Germline V gives CDR1 LNHDA, CDR2 SQIVND (reference sequence). The CDR3 covers 15 residues. CDR3 bases: TGTGCCAATTGCCGGGACAGGGCGAAAACCGGGGAGCTGTTTTTT. Its translation is CANCRDRAKTGELFF.

For the CDR3, the DNA is TGTGCCAGCAGCCTAGGACAGGGGTCCACTGAAGCTTTCTTT. This sequence encodes CASSLGQGSTEAFF. The rearrangement uses TRBV7-2 and TRBJ1-1; 9 bases are shared with TRBD1. CDR1 SGHTA and CDR2 FQGNSA come from the germline V gene. The CDR3 has 14 residues. Unmatched junction bases numbered 5, after V lost 5 bases and J lost 4 bases.

This clonotype was recorded many times. This rearrangement joins TRBV7-3 to TRBJ2-5; tentative D call: TRBD2 (6 bases). This CDR3 comprises 14 residues. Germline assignment: CDR1 SGHTA and CDR2 FQGTGA. V was cut by 2 bases and J by 2 bases, with 9 bases left in between. This CDR3 reads CASSLGGRQETQYF. In nucleotides, the CDR3 is TGTGCCAGCAGCTTAGGAGGGAGGCAAGAGACCCAGTACTTC.

The chain is built from TRBV10-3 and TRBJ2-7, with D possibly TRBD1 on 7 matching bases. The CDR3 length is 14 residues. Germline loops: CDR1 ENHRY, CDR2 SYGVKD. V gave up 4 bases and J gave up 3 bases, with 13 bases separating them. The CDR3 reads CAISVRQGGYEQYF. Here the CDR3 DNA reads TGTGCCATCAGTGTTAGACAGGGAGGCTACGAGCAGTACTTC.

This sequence joins TRBV10-2 and TRBJ2-7; D unclear. The CDR3 totals 14 residues. The V end was cut by 6 bases, the J end by 7 bases, with 19 bases between. The germline V gene encodes CDR1 WSHSY and CDR2 SAAADI. CDR3 nucleotides: TGCGCCAGCAGCCTACGGGCGTGGGCTGGTGAGCAGTACTTC. Translated: CASSLRAWAGEQYF.

This chain links TRBV20-1 with TRBJ2-7; 9 bases agree with TRBD2. The germline CDR1 and CDR2 sequences are DFQATT and SNEGSKA (reference sequence). The length of the CDR3 is 13 residues. DNA for the CDR3: TGCAGCGGACGTCTAGCGGGATTTAACGAGCAGTACTTC. It specifies CSGRLAGFNEQYF.

The chain recombines TRBV7-6 with TRBJ1-4, with 8 bases identical to TRBD1. CDR3 length: 15 amino acids. V shed 2 bases and J 8 bases; nucleotides not matched to a gene: 7. Germline V lookup: CDR1 SGHVS, CDR2 FNYEAQ. The CDR3 sequence is CASSLIRGPNEKLFF. Here the CDR3 DNA reads TGTGCCAGCAGCTTAATCAGGGGGCCAAACGAAAAACTGTTTTTT.

The CDR3 region is CASSMGLGDEQYF. CDR3 nucleotides: TGTGCCAGTAGTATGGGGTTGGGGGACGAGCAGTACTTC. The genes are TRBV19 and TRBJ2-7; D is perhaps TRBD1 or TRBD2 (5 bases each). This CDR3 has 13 amino acids. Germline-derived CDR1 and CDR2 are LNHDA and SQIVND (reference sequence). Trimming removed 3 bases from V and 5 bases from J, with 11 bases in between. Combining the CDR3 with reference TRBV19 and TRBJ2-7 gives the whole variable domain DGGITQSPKYLFRKEGQNVTLSCEQNLNHDAMYWYRQDPGQGLRLIYYSQIVNDFQKGDIAEGYSVSREKKESFPLTVTSAQKNPTAFYLCASSMGLGDEQYFGPGTRLTVT.

As to this clonotype: At one boundary the junction diverges from the germline segment, which might be a read error. The chain is built from TRBV30 and TRBJ1-6, with D tentatively TRBD1 (5 bases). Germline CDR1 reads GTSNPN; CDR2 reads SVGIG (reference sequence). The CDR3 totals 14 residues. CDR3 coding DNA: TGTGCCTGGCCGGGACGGCCATATAATTCACCCTTCCACTTT. Translated, it gives CAWPGRPYNSPFHF.

The V and J genes are TRBV28 and TRBJ2-2; weak D call: TRBD2 (6 bases). The CDR3 contains 15 residues. Germline-derived CDR1 and CDR2 are MDHEN and SYDVKM. Trimming removed 6 bases from V and 1 base from J, with 12 bases in between. This CDR3 reads CASSGSGVNTGELFF. In DNA form, the CDR3 reads TGTGCCAGCAGCGGGAGTGGGGTGAACACCGGGGAGCTGTTTTTT. The full variable domain, rest sourced from reference TRBV28 and TRBJ2-2, is DVKVTQSSRYLVKRTGEKVFLECVQDMDHENMFWYRQDPGLGLRLIYFSYDVKMKEKGDIPEGYSVSREKKERFSLILESASTNQTSMYLCASSGSGVNTGELFFGEGSRLTVL.

This chain joins TRBV7-3 and TRBJ2-5; D might be TRBD2 (6 bases). The J call may not be correct, given that the DNA end is closer to TRBJ2-1. Germline loops: CDR1 SGHTA, CDR2 FQGTGA. The CDR3 has 15 residues. The CDR3 nucleotides are TGTGCCAGCAGCCCACAGGTGGCAGGGAGGAATGAGCAGTTCTTC. Translated: CASSPQVAGRNEQFF.

The chain links TRBV10-1 to TRBJ2-1; 8 bases fit TRBD2. The germline CDR1 and CDR2 sequences are WNHNN and SYGVQD (reference sequence). This CDR3 has 16 amino acids. V shed 6 bases and J 7 bases; nucleotides not matched to a gene: 14. The CDR3: CASSFSPGTRRNEQFF. In DNA form, the CDR3 reads TGCGCCAGCAGCTTTTCTCCCGGGACTAGGCGTAATGAGCAGTTCTTC.

The CDR3, as DNA: TGTGCCAGCAGTGAAGCAGGGTATGAGCAGTTCTTC. This codes for CASSEAGYEQFF. The chain is built from TRBV7-2 and TRBJ2-1; maybe TRBD1 (5 bases). The V end lost 6 bases, the J end lost 8 bases, and 11 bases lay between the germline ends. Germline V lookup: CDR1 SGHTA, CDR2 FQGNSA. The length of the CDR3 is 12 residues.

This clonotype has just a few counts. V usage is TRBV29-1 and J usage is TRBJ1-2; TRBD1 matches at 9 bases. Trimming at V came to 6 bases and at J to 7 bases, leaving 12 bases not matched to a gene. CDR1 is SQVTM and CDR2 is ANQGSEA in the germline V gene. This CDR3 comprises 14 residues. CDR3 sequence: CSVPTRTGAGGYTF. CDR3 in DNA: TGCAGCGTCCCGACCCGGACAGGGGCTGGTGGCTACACCTTC.

With respect to this clonotype: Possible read error: a much larger clone is one base away. The chain is built from TRBV7-3 and TRBJ2-1, with 9 nucleotides matching TRBD2. CDR3 length: 14 amino acids. Germline CDR1 reads SGHTA; CDR2 reads FQGTGA. CDR3 in amino acids: CANSVSGGYNEQFF. DNA for the CDR3: TGTGCCAACAGCGTTAGCGGGGGTTACAATGAGCAGTTCTTC.

The chain has TRBV25-1 and TRBJ2-5, with D hard to call. The CDR3 runs 14 residues. The germline V gene encodes CDR1 MGHDK and CDR2 SYGVNS. Trimming took 1 base from V and 1 from J, leaving 7 bases between them. CDR3 nucleotides: TGTGCCAGCAGTGAATCGAGGAGCCAAGAGACCCAGTACTTC. Encoded protein: CASSESRSQETQYF.

This clonotype was counted between two and nine times. V gene TRBV20-1 combines with J gene TRBJ2-3, with D uncertain. Trimming stripped 3 bases from V and 5 bases from J, with 3 bases between. The germline V gene has CDR1 DFQATT and CDR2 SNEGSKA (reference sequence). The CDR3 has 10 amino acids. The CDR3 nucleotides are TGCAGTGCTAGGGGAGATACGCAGTATTTT. It is translated as CSARGDTQYF.

The chain links TRBV12-3 or TRBV12-4 to TRBJ2-5; D is ambiguous. This CDR3 is 14 amino acids long. V gave up 3 bases and J gave up 3 bases, with 11 bases separating them. The CDR3 is CASSFSVTEETQYF. Here the CDR3 DNA reads TGTGCCAGCAGTTTCTCTGTTACCGAAGAGACCCAGTACTTC.